The 17 T cell receptor beta chains below come from one sample, sequenced in a study of blood T cell repertoires in COVID-19. The protocol was immunoSEQ multiplex PCR, while the TCRdb copy is restricted to in-frame clones and leaves out a portion. Of roughly 250,000 clones detected, roughly 89% appear once; the ten largest clones hold around 0.88%. The sequencing input was peripheral blood. The receptors originated from a man aged 25-40 years with acute or convalescent COVID-19.

The chain joins TRBV28 to TRBJ2-7; a weak D match, TRBD2 (7 bases). Germline lookup yields CDR1 MDHEN and CDR2 SYDVKM. Between the trimmed V and J ends, which lost 6 bases and 0 bases, there was a span of 18 bases. The CDR3 loop spans 16 amino acids. The CDR3, as DNA: TGTGCCAGCAGCCCCGTGGGGGGGGCCCCCTCCTACGAGCAGTACTTC. It is translated as CASSPVGGAPSYEQYF.

The chain links TRBV19 to TRBJ2-7; the match to TRBD1 covers 7 bases. Germline lookup yields CDR1 LNHDA and CDR2 SQIVND (reference sequence). The V segment lost 10 bases and the J segment 3 bases; nucleotides outside the gene matches: 12. The CDR3 length is 14 residues. The CDR3 loop is CATNRGDSDYEQYF. CDR3 DNA: TGTGCCACGAACAGGGGCGATTCGGACTACGAGCAGTACTTC.

The DNA for the CDR3 is TGTGCCAGCTCACCTTTCATACCAGGACAGATGAACACTGAAGCTTTCTTT. Translation gives CASSPFIPGQMNTEAFF. This rearrangement joins TRBV18 to TRBJ1-1; D is perhaps TRBD1 (6 bases). CDR3 length: 17 amino acids. V was trimmed by 3 bases and J by 0 bases, leaving 17 bases between them. The germline V gene has CDR1 KGHSH and CDR2 LQKENI.

The chain employs TRBV7-2 and TRBJ1-1; TRBD1 aligns across 7 bases. J lost 5 bases, V lost 6 bases, and 9 bases had no gene match. The length of the CDR3 is 14 residues. Germline V gene lookup returns CDR1 SGHTA and CDR2 FQGNSA. In DNA, the CDR3 is TGTGCCAGCAGACTAAGGGGGCGCGGGACTGAAGCTTTCTTT. Its translation: CASRLRGRGTEAFF.

The chain recombines TRBV13 with TRBJ2-3; unclear D gene. This CDR3 region has 13 residues. Between the trimmed V and J ends, which lost 2 bases and 2 bases, there was a span of 5 bases. Germline V gene data show CDR1 as PRHDT and CDR2 as FYEKMQ (reference sequence). For the CDR3, the DNA is TGTGCCAGCAGCTTAAAGCTCACAGATACGCAGTATTTT. It codes for CASSLKLTDTQYF.

This chain links TRBV29-1 with TRBJ2-1; TRBD1 matches at 9 bases. Germline lookup yields CDR1 SQVTM and CDR2 ANQGSEA. This CDR3 has 14 residues. Trimming removed 6 bases from V and 7 bases from J; junction bases left unmatched: 10. CDR3 DNA sequence: TGCAGCGTCCTTCCGGGACAGGGAGGAAATGAGCAGTTCTTC. Its translation: CSVLPGQGGNEQFF.

The rearrangement joins TRBV5-1 to TRBJ2-1, with 7 bases matching TRBD1. Germline CDR1 and CDR2: SGHRS and YFSETQ. This CDR3 is 16 amino acids long. Trimming at V came to 3 bases and at J to 3 bases, leaving 9 bases not matched to a gene. As DNA, the CDR3 is TGCGCCAGCAGCTACACCGGGACAGAGTACTACAATGAGCAGTTCTTC. Translation gives CASSYTGTEYYNEQFF.

Here the CDR3 DNA reads TGTGCCAGCAGCGATTCCGGGACAGGGCCCTACGAGCAGTACTTC. Translating gives CASSDSGTGPYEQYF. This sequence joins TRBV27 and TRBJ2-7; 9 nucleotides line up with TRBD1. CDR1 is MNHEY, CDR2 SMNVEV, per germline (reference sequence). CDR3 length: 15 residues. V trimming: 6 bases; J trimming: 2 bases; junction bases outside the gene matches: 8.

The CDR3, as DNA: TGCGCCAGCAGCTTGTGGGAGGTTGGCAATGAGCAGTTCTTC. This codes for CASSLWEVGNEQFF. This rearrangement joins TRBV5-1 to TRBJ2-1; possibly TRBD2 for D (6 bases). This CDR3 contains 14 residues. In germline, CDR1 is SGHRS, CDR2 YFSETQ. Trimming pared 1 base from V and 6 bases from J, leaving 11 bases between.

This clone is a singleton in its sample. J is TRBJ2-6 and V is TRBV7-6; D unclear. Trimming removed 2 bases from V and 1 base from J, with 15 bases in between. Germline V CDR1 and CDR2: SGHVS, FNYEAQ. The CDR3 consists of 18 residues. The CDR3 coding sequence is TGTGCCAGCAGCTTATTGAGGAATTGGTCATCTGGGGCCAACGTCCTGACTTTC. This sequence encodes CASSLLRNWSSGANVLTF.

V and J are TRBV3-1 (or the pseudogene TRBV3-2) and TRBJ2-1, with TRBD2 matching over 8 bases. The V segment lost 4 bases and the J segment 4 bases; nucleotides outside the gene matches: 9. The CDR3 has 16 residues. Germline V CDR1 and CDR2: LGHDT, YNNKEL (reference sequence). Here the CDR3 reads CASSLSGAGGYNEQFF. Here the CDR3 DNA reads TGTGCCAGCAGCCTGTCGGGCGCGGGAGGTTACAATGAGCAGTTCTTC.

J is TRBJ2-3 and V is TRBV15; 11 bases fit TRBD2. Trimming took 2 bases from V and 3 from J; bases not matched to a gene: 1. Germline V gene data show CDR1 as LNHNV and CDR2 as YYDKDF (reference sequence). CDR3 size: 15 residues. CDR3 nucleotide sequence: TGTGCCACCAGCAGACTAGCGGGGGGTACAGATACGCAGTATTTT. This codes for CATSRLAGGTDTQYF.

J is TRBJ2-5 and V is TRBV5-4; 8 bases agree with TRBD2. The CDR3 loop spans 14 amino acids. V was pared by 4 bases and J by 1 base, with 3 bases of the junction left unmatched. Germline-derived CDR1 and CDR2 are SGHNT and YYREEE (reference sequence). CDR3 in amino acids: CASSPGGAQETQYF. The CDR3 bases are TGTGCCAGCAGCCCCGGGGGGGCCCAAGAGACCCAGTACTTC.

The rearrangement uses TRBV30 and TRBJ1-2; 7 bases align to TRBD1. The J segment lost 5 bases and the V segment lost 0 bases, leaving 9 bases of the junction unmatched. From germline, CDR1 is GTSNPN and CDR2 SVGIG (reference sequence). The CDR3 is made up of 15 amino acids. CDR3 in amino acids: CAWSVGQSLGYGYTF. The CDR3 nucleotides read TGTGCCTGGAGTGTGGGACAGAGTCTAGGGTATGGCTACACCTTC.

The chain's CDR3 is CASSLGNQGARSPLHF. CDR3 sequence (DNA): TGTGCCAGCAGCTTAGGAAATCAGGGGGCCAGGTCACCCCTCCACTTT. The chain couples TRBV7-6 to TRBJ1-6, with 8 bases fitting TRBD1. The V segment lost 1 base and the J segment 10 bases; nucleotides outside the gene matches: 9. The CDR3 has 16 residues. Germline V gene sequence: CDR1 SGHVS, CDR2 FNYEAQ.

V usage is TRBV6-5 and J usage is TRBJ1-4; D gene ambiguous. V was trimmed by 0 bases and J by 7 bases, leaving 12 bases between them. The CDR3 has 15 residues. Germline assignment: CDR1 MNHEY and CDR2 SVGAGI. The CDR3 DNA reads as TGTGCCAGCAGTTACTCCCGGGGTAGTAGTGAAAAACTGTTTTTT. Translated: CASSYSRGSSEKLFF.

The gene calls are TRBV27 and TRBJ2-3, with TRBD2 matching 13 bases. The V and J ends lost 1 base and 2 bases, in that order; junction bases with no gene match: 12. The CDR3 length is 20 residues. Germline loops: CDR1 MNHEY, CDR2 SMNVEV (reference sequence). DNA of the CDR3: TGTGCCAGCAGTTTATACCCCTTGGATACTAGCGGGGGGGACACAGATACGCAGTATTTT. Translated: CASSLYPLDTSGGDTDTQYF.